Here is one T cell receptor (beta chain) with its context. What it binds is unknown. One end of the junction is discordant with germline, which a read error may explain. This record comes from a study of blood T cells in healthy people across ages. Study outcomes and limitations: A roughly linear age-dependent decrease characterized TCR beta diversity per million T cells.

Through a sample-barcoded 5' primer and a J-beta primer mix, a second PCR was run for about 6 to 11 cycles. TCRdb redid the calling of the 5' RACE reads with MiXCR, one entry per CDR3 protein. The sample holds about 730,000 distinct CDR3 sequences; 43% are singletons and the top ten take 20% to 25%. This CDR3 is 12 amino acids long. Germline assignment: CDR1 SGHTA and CDR2 FQGNSA. The sequence was obtained from a woman aged 60 to 75 in good health. Source material: blood. The chain couples TRBV7-2 to TRBJ2-4; D is undetermined. The J call may not be correct, given that the DNA end is closer to TRBJ2-7. The CDR3 reads CASSPVSHEQYF. CDR3 in DNA: TGTGCCAGCAGCCCCGTCTCCCACGAGCAGTACTTC.